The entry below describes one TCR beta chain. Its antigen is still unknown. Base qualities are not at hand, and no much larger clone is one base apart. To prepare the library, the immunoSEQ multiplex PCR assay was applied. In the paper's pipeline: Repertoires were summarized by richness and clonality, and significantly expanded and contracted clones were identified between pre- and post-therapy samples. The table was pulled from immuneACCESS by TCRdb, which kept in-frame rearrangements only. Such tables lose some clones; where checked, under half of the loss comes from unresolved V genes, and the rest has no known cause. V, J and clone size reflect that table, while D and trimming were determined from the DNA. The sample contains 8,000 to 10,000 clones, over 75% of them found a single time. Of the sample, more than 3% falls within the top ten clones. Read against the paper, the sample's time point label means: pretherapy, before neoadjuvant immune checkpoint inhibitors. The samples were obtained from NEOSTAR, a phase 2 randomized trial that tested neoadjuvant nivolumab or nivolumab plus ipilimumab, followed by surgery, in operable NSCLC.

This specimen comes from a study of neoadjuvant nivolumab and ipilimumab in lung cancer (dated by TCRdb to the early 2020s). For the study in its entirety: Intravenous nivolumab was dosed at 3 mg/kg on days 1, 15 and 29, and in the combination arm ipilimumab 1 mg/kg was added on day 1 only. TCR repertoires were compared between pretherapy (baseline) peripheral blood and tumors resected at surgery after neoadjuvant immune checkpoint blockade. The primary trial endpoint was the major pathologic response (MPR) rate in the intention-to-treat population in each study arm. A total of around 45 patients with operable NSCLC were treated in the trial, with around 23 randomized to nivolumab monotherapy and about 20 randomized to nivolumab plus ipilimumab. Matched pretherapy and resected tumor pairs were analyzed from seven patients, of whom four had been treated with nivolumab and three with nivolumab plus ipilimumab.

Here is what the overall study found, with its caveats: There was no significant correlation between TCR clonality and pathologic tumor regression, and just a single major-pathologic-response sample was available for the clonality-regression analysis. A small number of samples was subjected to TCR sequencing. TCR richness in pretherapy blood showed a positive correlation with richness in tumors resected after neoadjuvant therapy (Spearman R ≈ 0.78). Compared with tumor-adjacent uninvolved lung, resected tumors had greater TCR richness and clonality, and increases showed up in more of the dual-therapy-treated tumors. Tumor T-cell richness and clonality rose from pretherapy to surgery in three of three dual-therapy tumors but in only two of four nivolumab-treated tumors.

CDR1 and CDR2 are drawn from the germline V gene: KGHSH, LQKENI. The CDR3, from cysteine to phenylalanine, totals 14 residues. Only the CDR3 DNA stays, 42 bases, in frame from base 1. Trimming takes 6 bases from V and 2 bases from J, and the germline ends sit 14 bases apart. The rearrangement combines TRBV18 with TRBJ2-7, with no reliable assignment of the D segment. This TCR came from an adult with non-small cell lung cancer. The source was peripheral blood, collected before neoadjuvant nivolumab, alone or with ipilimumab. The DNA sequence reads TGTGCCAGCTCCCCAACCGCTGATGCCTACGAGCAGTACTTC. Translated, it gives CASSPTADAYEQYF.